The rows below give T cell receptor beta chains drawn from one sample of a study of T cell responses to AZD1222 COVID-19 vaccine. Sequencing was performed with immunoSEQ multiplex PCR; in TCRdb, only in-frame clones are kept and a portion is missing. Counted here are 130,000 to 150,000 clones, about nine tenths occurring once; the ten biggest clones make up more than 12%. The source was peripheral blood, collected on day 0 of AZD1222 vaccination. These receptors originate from an adult in good health. CDR3s leave out the opening cysteine and the closing phenylalanine or tryptophan.

j_gene | v_gene | CDR3aa
TRBJ2-1 | TRBV5-1 | ARSTLSSYNEQF
TRBJ2-5 | TRBV7-9 | ASSFRRTSGLETQY
TRBJ2-7 | TRBV7-2 | ASSPLSSYEQY
TRBJ2-3 | TRBV7-2 | ASSLARGGADTQY
TRBJ1-4 | TRBV6-5 | ASSSGQINEKLF
TRBJ1-4 | TRBV5-1 | ASSFWGQSNEKLF
TRBJ1-2 | TRBV7-2 | ASSSRQALLGYGYT
TRBJ1-1 | TRBV28 | ASDDIDTEAF
TRBJ1-5 | TRBV10-3 | ATLQDRVGQPQH
TRBJ2-3 | TRBV18 | ASSPSSHGTDTQY
TRBJ1-6 | TRBV7-8 | ASSRGGQGAKSPLH
TRBJ1-1 | TRBV12-3/TRBV12-4 | ASSLSYTEAF
TRBJ2-4 | TRBV4-1 | ASSPQSSGGAFQNIQY
TRBJ1-2 | TRBV11-2 | ASSAGRGRMEGYT
TRBJ2-5 | TRBV29-1 | SARRETQY